Shown below are 31 T cell receptor beta chains from a single sample sequenced in a study of blood T cells in healthy people across ages. A second PCR, run for roughly 6 to 11 cycles, used a sample-barcoded 5' primer plus a J-beta primer mix. TCRdb reanalysed the 5' RACE reads using MiXCR and keeps one entry per CDR3 protein. Of about 1.4 million distinct CDR3 sequences in the sample, around 59% were seen once. Sequencing was done on a sample of blood. The receptor set was obtained from a man aged 18 to 29 in good health.

A note on this clonotype: A read error may be the cause here, since a much bigger clone is one base away. The chain couples TRBV6-5 to TRBJ1-2; TRBD1 aligns across 10 bases. The junction had 4 bases not matched to a gene; V was cut back by 6 bases and J by 6 bases. This CDR3 region has 13 residues. The germline V gene encodes CDR1 MNHEY and CDR2 SVGAGI. The CDR3 protein is CASSSTGGNGYTF. DNA of the CDR3: TGTGCCAGCAGCTCGACAGGGGGCAATGGCTACACCTTC.

V usage is TRBV21-1 and J usage is TRBJ2-1; the table's D gene call, TRBD1, was not cross checked with the DNA. TRBV21-1 is flagged as a pseudogene. The CDR3 length is 15 residues. The CDR3 bases are TGTGCCAGCAGCAAACGGGACAGGGGACCTAATGAGCAGTTCTTC. It specifies CASSKRDRGPNEQFF.

V gene TRBV6-2 or TRBV6-3 combines with J gene TRBJ2-1; TRBD2 aligns across 9 bases. From germline, CDR1 is MNHEY and CDR2 SVGEGT. The ends lost 6 bases at V and 8 bases at J; junction bases unmatched: 11. This CDR3 is 15 amino acids long. DNA for the CDR3: TGTGCCAGCAGCTCTCCTGGCGGGGGGGCATATGAGCAGTTCTTC. The encoded protein is CASSSPGGGAYEQFF.

This chain uses TRBV3-1 with TRBJ2-1; D gene ambiguous. The V gene lost 5 bases and the J gene lost 7 bases, with 9 bases spanning the gap. The CDR3 length is 12 residues. Germline assignment: CDR1 LGHDT and CDR2 YNNKEL (reference sequence). The CDR3 nucleotides are TGTGCCAGCAGCTACCTACCGAATGAGCAGTTCTTC. This encodes CASSYLPNEQFF.

V is TRBV18 and J is TRBJ2-7, with no clear D. Trimming removed 5 bases from V and 4 bases from J, with 12 bases in between. This CDR3 is 13 amino acids long. In germline, CDR1 is KGHSH, CDR2 LQKENI. CDR3 protein: CASSLIDKYEQYF. The CDR3 DNA follows: TGTGCCAGCTCATTAATCGATAAATACGAGCAGTACTTC.

This clonotype was seen ten or more times. The chain has TRBV20-1 and TRBJ2-4; 8 bases are shared with TRBD2. The CDR3 is 15 residues long. V dropped 6 bases and J dropped 3; count of bases not matched to a gene: 10. Per germline, CDR1 DFQATT and CDR2 SNEGSKA (reference sequence). The DNA for the CDR3 is TGCAGTGCCAGACGGGGGGGAGTAGGCAAAAACATTCAGTACTTC. Its translation: CSARRGGVGKNIQYF.

The J gene is TRBJ2-2, the V gene TRBV4-3, with 8 nucleotides matching TRBD1. CDR1 LGHNA and CDR2 YSLEER come from the germline V gene. V gave up 2 bases and J gave up 7 bases; unmatched junction bases: 6. The CDR3 extends over 15 amino acids. This CDR3 is CASSQRQGTVGELFF. CDR3 DNA sequence: TGCGCCAGCAGCCAAAGACAGGGGACCGTCGGGGAGCTGTTTTTT.

In its sample, this clonotype was seen a few times. The chain joins TRBV27 to TRBJ2-5; D is undetermined. The DNA end lines up better with TRBJ2-7; the J call may be wrong. The CDR3 runs 15 residues. The V gene's germline CDR1 is MNHEY and CDR2 SMNVEV (reference sequence). The CDR3 nucleotides read TGTGCCAGCAGTTATACAAGGTTGGGGACCTACGAGCAGTACTTC. Its protein product is CASSYTRLGTYEQYF.

In DNA, the CDR3 is TGCGCCAGCAGCTTGTTCCAGACACTGACAGATACGCAGTATTTT. Residues: CASSLFQTLTDTQYF. V and J are TRBV5-1 and TRBJ2-3, with unresolved D. In germline, CDR1 is SGHRS, CDR2 YFSETQ. The CDR3 sequence is 15 residues long. The V end was cut by 1 base, the J end by 3 bases, with 12 bases between. Using reference TRBV5-1 and TRBJ2-3 for the parts outside the CDR3, the full variable domain is KAGVTQTPRYLIKTRGQQVTLSCSPISGHRSVSWYQQTPGQGLQFLFEYFSETQRNKGNFPGRFSGRQFSNSRSEMNVSTLELGDSALYLCASSLFQTLTDTQYFGPGTRLTVL.

The rearrangement links TRBV29-1 to TRBJ2-7, with 7 bases lining up with TRBD1. The germline gives CDR1 SQVTM, CDR2 ANQGSEA. V gave up 0 bases and J gave up 2 bases; unmatched junction bases: 13. CDR3 size: 17 residues. The CDR3 spells CSVEDLPPGTDPYEQYF. CDR3 DNA sequence: TGCAGCGTTGAAGATCTGCCCCCGGGGACAGACCCCTACGAGCAGTACTTC.

Written as DNA, the CDR3 is TGTGCCACCAAGAAGGGACTTCGGGCAGATACGCAGTATTTT. Its protein is CATKKGLRADTQYF. V and J are TRBV5-6 and TRBJ2-3, with TRBD2 as a possible D gene (6 bases). The CDR3 covers 14 residues. Germline V gene lookup returns CDR1 SGHDT and CDR2 YYEEEE. V was pared by 9 bases and J by 4 bases, with 18 bases between.

This rearrangement joins TRBV4-2 to TRBJ2-3; a weak D match, TRBD2 (6 bases). With 2 bases removed from V and 2 bases from J, the gap between germline ends came to 14 bases. This CDR3 has 16 residues. CDR1 and CDR2 (germline): LGHNA, YNFKEQ. CDR3 DNA: TGTGCCAGCAGCCAACGGGACTCGCCGTCCACAGATACGCAGTATTTT. The encoded protein is CASSQRDSPSTDTQYF.

The V and J genes are TRBV29-1 and TRBJ2-5; 8 bases map to TRBD1. Germline assignment: CDR1 SQVTM and CDR2 ANQGSEA. Trimming took 6 bases from V and 11 from J; bases not matched to a gene: 17. The CDR3 length is 14 residues. CDR3 residues: CSVISGQGLGEQYF. The CDR3 DNA is TGCAGCGTGATAAGCGGACAGGGCCTGGGTGAGCAGTACTTC.

The V call is TRBV27, the J call TRBJ2-5; D not certain. With the DNA end fitting TRBJ2-7 better, the J assignment may be wrong. Germline-derived CDR1 and CDR2 are MNHEY and SMNVEV (reference sequence). This CDR3 contains 13 residues. This CDR3 is CASSRRALYEQYF. CDR3 sequence (DNA): TGTGCCAGCAGTAGACGCGCCCTCTACGAGCAGTACTTC.

This chain links TRBV6-2 or TRBV6-3 with TRBJ1-5; D unclear. Germline assignment: CDR1 MNHEY and CDR2 SVGEGT. The germline V and J ends were trimmed by 0 bases and 2 bases, with 5 bases remaining between them. CDR3 length: 14 residues. The CDR3 coding sequence is TGTGCCAGCAGTTACTCCTACCGCAATCAGCCCCAGCATTTT. It codes for CASSYSYRNQPQHF.

The rearrangement links TRBV20-1 to TRBJ2-1; 12 bases agree with TRBD2. The V and J ends lost 5 bases and 8 bases, in that order; junction bases with no gene match: 4. The CDR3 contains 13 residues. Germline assignment: CDR1 DFQATT and CDR2 SNEGSKA (reference sequence). The CDR3 reads CSAPTSGSYEQFF. DNA of the CDR3: TGCAGTGCTCCGACTAGCGGGAGTTATGAGCAGTTCTTC.

CDR3 loop: CASTQLSPNLVRQYF. The CDR3, as DNA: TGTGCCAGCACCCAACTAAGCCCTAACCTAGTTCGGCAGTACTTC. This chain joins TRBV6-2 or TRBV6-3 and TRBJ2-5, with D uncertain. Per the germline V gene, CDR1 is MNHEY and CDR2 is SVGEGT. V lost 7 bases to trimming and J lost 11 bases, with 26 bases between them. The CDR3 has 15 amino acids.

The chain combines TRBV29-1 with TRBJ1-1; TRBD1 agrees at 7 bases. V dropped 7 bases and J dropped 11; count of bases not matched to a gene: 13. CDR3 size: 12 residues. From germline, CDR1 is SQVTM and CDR2 ANQGSEA. The CDR3 protein is CSAIHRQGWAFF. The CDR3 nucleotides read TGCAGCGCCATACACCGACAGGGATGGGCTTTCTTT.

The V and J genes are TRBV10-1 and TRBJ2-7; D tentatively reads TRBD1 or TRBD2 (5 bases each). The end of the DNA is better explained by TRBJ2-5, so the J call may be wrong. The CDR3 is 14 residues long. Germline CDR1 WNHNN, CDR2 SYGVQD (reference sequence). The CDR3 DNA follows: TGCGCCAGCAGTGGGGACGGTGGTCTAGGGACCCAGTACTTC. Protein: CASSGDGGLGTQYF.

The J gene is TRBJ1-1, the V gene TRBV6-5, with D perhaps matching TRBD1 (6 bases). Germline lookup yields CDR1 MNHEY and CDR2 SVGAGI. The length of the CDR3 is 14 residues. The V gene lost 2 bases and the J gene lost 5 bases, with 12 bases spanning the gap. The CDR3: CASSYEGGRTEAFF. In nucleotides, the CDR3 is TGTGCCAGCAGTTACGAGGGGGGGAGGACTGAAGCTTTCTTT.

This chain uses TRBV27 with TRBJ2-5; TRBD2 matches 12 bases. The tail of the sequence fits TRBJ2-7 better, so the J call may be wrong. The CDR3 totals 17 residues. Germline V gives CDR1 MNHEY, CDR2 SMNVEV (reference sequence). The CDR3 bases are TGTGCCAGCAGCCTCGGACTAGCGGGACGGGTTTTCCACGAGCAGTACTTC. Protein product: CASSLGLAGRVFHEQYF.

This clonotype was detected a few times. This CDR3 is CASSDPGQGTTDTQYF. In DNA form, the CDR3 reads TGTGCCAGCAGTGACCCGGGACAGGGTACCACAGATACGCAGTATTTT. The J gene is TRBJ2-3, the V gene TRBV6-6; 9 bases are shared with TRBD1. V trimming: 5 bases; J trimming: 2 bases; junction bases outside the gene matches: 8. The CDR3 is 16 amino acids. CDR1 is MNHNY and CDR2 is SVGAGI in the germline V gene (reference sequence).

The rearrangement joins TRBV12-3 or TRBV12-4 to TRBJ2-4; 8 positions agree with TRBD2. The CDR3 extends over 14 amino acids. V shed 8 bases, J shed 8 bases, and the junction held 11 bases outside the gene matches. CDR3: CASLAGGEWDIQYF. The CDR3 nucleotides read TGTGCCAGCCTCGCGGGGGGCGAATGGGACATTCAGTACTTC.

The gene calls are TRBV9 and TRBJ2-1; 7 bases map to TRBD1. Trimming cost V 1 base and J 8 bases; bases outside gene matches: 3. Germline CDR1 and CDR2: SGDLS and YYNGEE. The CDR3 runs 13 residues. The CDR3 sequence: CASSVYRGYEQFF. As DNA, the CDR3 is TGTGCCAGCAGCGTATACAGGGGATATGAGCAGTTCTTC. The full variable domain, rest sourced from reference TRBV9 and TRBJ2-1, is DSGVTQTPKHLITATGQRVTLRCSPRSGDLSVYWYQQSLDQGLQFLIQYYNGEERAKGNILERFSAQQFPDLHSELNLSSLELGDSALYFCASSVYRGYEQFFGPGTRLTVL.

The genes are TRBV4-2 and TRBJ2-4, with D uncertain. The J call may be in error: the DNA end matches TRBJ2-7 better. CDR3 length: 14 residues. From germline, CDR1 is LGHNA and CDR2 YNFKEQ. CDR3 region: CASSQDSTAYEQYF. CDR3 nucleotide sequence: TGTGCCAGCAGCCAAGACTCGACTGCCTACGAGCAGTACTTC.

Only a few counts were recorded for this clonotype. The gene calls are TRBV12-3 or TRBV12-4 and TRBJ2-1; D remains unclear. This CDR3 has 12 residues. V gave up 5 bases and J gave up 6 bases, with 8 bases separating them. The CDR3 region is CASSPNRNEQFF. The CDR3 DNA follows: TGTGCCAGCAGTCCAAACCGCAATGAGCAGTTCTTC.

V and J are TRBV29-1 and TRBJ2-1; no firm D call. Per germline, CDR1 SQVTM and CDR2 ANQGSEA. Trimming pared 6 bases from V and 0 bases from J, leaving 9 bases between. The CDR3 has 13 residues. This CDR3 reads CSVDTDSYNEQFF. CDR3 nucleotides: TGCAGCGTCGACACAGACTCCTACAATGAGCAGTTCTTC.

The chain has TRBV4-1 and TRBJ1-5; TRBD1 might be the D (6 bases). Germline CDR1 reads MGHRA; CDR2 reads YSYEKL. This CDR3 is built from 15 residues. Between the trimmed V and J ends, which lost 1 base and 0 bases, there was a span of 7 bases. The DNA for the CDR3 is TGCGCCAGCAGCCAAGGACAGGTTAGCAATCAGCCCCAGCATTTT. This sequence encodes CASSQGQVSNQPQHF.

The chain uses TRBV15 and TRBJ1-1; the D is unclear. With 0 bases removed from V and 8 bases from J, the gap between germline ends came to 13 bases. CDR1 and CDR2 (germline): LNHNV, YYDKDF (reference sequence). The CDR3 is 14 residues long. This chain's CDR3 is CATSRDRSSWEAFF. The CDR3 DNA is TGTGCCACCAGCAGAGATAGGTCCTCTTGGGAAGCTTTCTTT.

This chain uses TRBV5-1 with TRBJ2-7; perhaps TRBD2 as D (5 bases). Trimming stripped 6 bases from V and 4 bases from J, with 20 bases between. CDR1 is SGHRS and CDR2 is YFSETQ in the germline V gene. This CDR3 spans 15 amino acids. The CDR3 nucleotides read TGCGCCAGCACTACCTCCGGTACTAGTACTTACGAGCAGTACTTC. It yields the protein CASTTSGTSTYEQYF. Full variable domain (remainder filled in from reference TRBV5-1 and TRBJ2-7): KAGVTQTPRYLIKTRGQQVTLSCSPISGHRSVSWYQQTPGQGLQFLFEYFSETQRNKGNFPGRFSGRQFSNSRSEMNVSTLELGDSALYLCASTTSGTSTYEQYFGPGTRLTVT.

The V call is TRBV28, the J call TRBJ2-1, with 11 bases that match TRBD2. J lost 1 base, V lost 6 bases, and 5 bases had no gene match. This CDR3 spans 16 amino acids. Germline-derived CDR1 and CDR2 are MDHEN and SYDVKM. The CDR3 reads CASRTLAGGSYNEQFF. The CDR3 bases are TGTGCCAGCAGGACTCTAGCGGGAGGTTCCTACAATGAGCAGTTCTTC. Filled out from reference TRBV28 and TRBJ2-1, the complete variable domain reads DVKVTQSSRYLVKRTGEKVFLECVQDMDHENMFWYRQDPGLGLRLIYFSYDVKMKEKGDIPEGYSVSREKKERFSLILESASTNQTSMYLCASRTLAGGSYNEQFFGPGTRLTVL.